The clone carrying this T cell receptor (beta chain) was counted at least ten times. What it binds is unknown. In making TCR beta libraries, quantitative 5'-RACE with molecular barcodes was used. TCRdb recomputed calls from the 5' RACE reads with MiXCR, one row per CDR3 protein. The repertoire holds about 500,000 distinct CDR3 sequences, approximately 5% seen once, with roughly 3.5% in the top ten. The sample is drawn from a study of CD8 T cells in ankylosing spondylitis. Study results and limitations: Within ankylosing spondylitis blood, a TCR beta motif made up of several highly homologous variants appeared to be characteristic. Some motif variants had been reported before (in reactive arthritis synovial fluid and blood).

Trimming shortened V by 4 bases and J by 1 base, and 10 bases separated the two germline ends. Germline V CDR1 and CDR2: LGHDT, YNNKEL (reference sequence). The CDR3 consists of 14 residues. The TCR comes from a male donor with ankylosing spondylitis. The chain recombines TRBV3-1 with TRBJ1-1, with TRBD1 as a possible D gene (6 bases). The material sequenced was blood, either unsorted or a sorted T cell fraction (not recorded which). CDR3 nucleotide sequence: TGTGCCAGCAGCCCCTTGGGGGCGAACACTGAAGCTTTCTTT. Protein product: CASSPLGANTEAFF.